A selection of T cell receptor beta chains follows, all from one sample in a study of stem cell transplantation in POMP-related autoinflammatory disease. The method was immunoSEQ multiplex PCR; TCRdb's version includes in-frame clones alone and lacks a portion of them. The table records over 30,000 clones, around 88% of them present only once. Material: CD4+ T cells from PBMCs, obtained before stem cell transplantation. The receptor set was obtained from a human donor with POMP-related autoinflammation and immune dysregulation (PRAID). The CDR3 runs from the conserved cysteine through the conserved F or W. The D gene is left open where the match is weak. Expanded clones get a size class; other rows say once, few or many, or leave the size out.

J gene,clone size,D gene,V gene,CDR3 protein,CDR3 DNA
TRBJ2-7,-,-,TRBV6-5,CASSHSREFYEQYF,TGTGCCAGCAGCCACTCTAGGGAGTTCTACGAGCAGTACTTC
TRBJ2-7,-,-,TRBV11-2,CASSSPRGSSYEQYF,TGTGCCAGCAGCTCCCCCCGGGGCAGCTCCTACGAGCAGTACTTC
TRBJ1-4,-,-,TRBV7-6,CASSLLNRDVNEKLFF,TGTGCCAGCAGCTTATTGAACCGGGACGTAAATGAAAAACTGTTTTTT
TRBJ2-1,-,TRBD2,TRBV19,CASSFRLAGGRNNEQFF,TGTGCCAGTAGTTTCCGACTAGCGGGGGGGCGGAACAATGAGCAGTTCTTC
TRBJ1-5,-,TRBD1,TRBV19,CASSIEGQGSQPQHF,TGTGCCAGTAGTATAGAGGGACAGGGTAGTCAGCCCCAGCATTTT
TRBJ2-1,-,-,TRBV7-3,CASSFGLAYNEQFF,TGTGCCAGCAGCTTTGGTCTAGCCTACAATGAGCAGTTCTTC
TRBJ2-7,-,TRBD2,TRBV28,CASSLPSGKGYEQYF,TGTGCCAGCAGTTTGCCTAGCGGGAAGGGCTACGAGCAGTACTTC
TRBJ2-2,once,TRBD1,TRBV29-1,CSVAGQLNTGELFF,TGCAGCGTTGCGGGACAGTTAAACACCGGGGAGCTGTTTTTT
TRBJ2-7,-,-,TRBV2,CATTDSLRDEQYF,TGTGCCACCACGGACAGCCTTAGGGACGAGCAGTACTTC
TRBJ2-7,-,-,TRBV5-1,CASSPGTNYEQYF,TGCGCCAGCAGCCCCGGGACAAACTACGAGCAGTACTTC
TRBJ2-2,once,-,TRBV5-4,CASSPGDRNTGELFF,TGTGCCAGCAGCCCGGGGGACAGGAACACCGGGGAGCTGTTTTTT
TRBJ1-2,few,-,TRBV27,CASSLNGATGYTF,TGTGCCAGCAGTTTGAATGGGGCTACGGGCTACACCTTC
TRBJ1-5,-,TRBD1,TRBV6-5,CASSPTGLGNQPQHF,TGTGCCAGCAGTCCGACAGGGCTCGGCAATCAGCCCCAGCATTTT
TRBJ1-2,few,TRBD1,TRBV7-2,CASSPGQGWGYTF,TGTGCCAGCAGCCCTGGACAGGGTTGGGGCTACACCTTC
TRBJ1-4,-,TRBD1,TRBV2,CASSDRGQGHEKLFF,TGTGCCAGCAGTGACCGGGGACAGGGACATGAAAAACTGTTTTTT
TRBJ1-5,-,-,TRBV2,CASSDGYSNQPQHF,TGTGCCAGCAGTGATGGGTATAGCAATCAGCCCCAGCATTTT
TRBJ1-1,once,TRBD1,TRBV2,CASSRTGRGTEAFF,TGTGCCAGCAGTCGGACAGGGAGGGGGACTGAAGCTTTCTTT
TRBJ2-5,-,TRBD1,TRBV6-1,CASSRTGEETQYF,TGTGCCAGCAGTAGGACAGGGGAAGAGACCCAGTACTTC
TRBJ2-3,-,-,TRBV9,CASSYLRVTDTDTQYF,TGTGCCAGCAGCTACTTAAGGGTTACAGACACAGATACGCAGTATTTT
TRBJ1-4,-,-,TRBV6-1,CASRRNEKLFF,TGTGCCAGCCGACGTAATGAAAAACTGTTTTTT
TRBJ1-2,-,-,TRBV11-2,CASSSGNFNYGYTF,TGTGCCAGCAGCTCGGGGAATTTTAACTATGGCTACACCTTC
TRBJ1-2,-,TRBD1,TRBV6-5,CASSGSTGGFGYTF,TGTGCCAGCAGTGGGTCGACAGGGGGCTTTGGCTACACCTTC
TRBJ2-5,once,-,TRBV28,CASSLDRKTQYF,TGTGCCAGCAGTCTAGACAGGAAGACCCAGTACTTC
TRBJ2-3,-,-,TRBV11-2,CASSSGRADTQYF,TGTGCCAGCAGCTCTGGGCGAGCAGATACGCAGTATTTT
TRBJ1-2,-,TRBD1,TRBV6-5,CASSYAGTDYGYTF,TGTGCCAGCAGTTACGCTGGGACAGACTATGGCTACACCTTC
TRBJ2-4,-,-,TRBV19,CASSTLREFRGNIQYF,TGTGCCAGTAGTACCCTCAGGGAGTTTCGTGGAAACATTCAGTACTTC
TRBJ1-5,-,-,TRBV6-5,CASSHQGKGNQPQHF,TGTGCCAGCAGTCATCAGGGAAAAGGCAATCAGCCCCAGCATTTT
TRBJ2-3,-,TRBD2,TRBV6-1,CASSDLAGFTDTQYF,TGTGCCAGCAGTGACCTAGCGGGTTTCACAGATACGCAGTATTTT
TRBJ2-7,once,-,TRBV4-2,CASSQEGRLYEQYF,TGTGCCAGCAGCCAAGAAGGGCGTCTCTACGAGCAGTACTTC
TRBJ2-1,-,-,TRBV28,CASSAPHGAHREQFF,TGTGCCAGCAGTGCCCCCCATGGAGCCCACAGGGAGCAGTTCTTC
TRBJ1-5,few,-,TRBV7-2,CASSSTPYSNQPQHF,TGTGCCAGCAGCTCGACACCCTATAGCAATCAGCCCCAGCATTTT
TRBJ2-7,once,-,TRBV25-1,CASSEQGYEQYF,TGTGCCAGCAGTGAACAGGGTTACGAGCAGTACTTC
TRBJ2-3,-,TRBD1,TRBV6-1,CASSRRGQGTDTQYF,TGTGCCAGCAGTCGGCGGGGACAGGGGACAGATACGCAGTATTTT
TRBJ1-2,-,-,TRBV18,CASSLYDTEDGYTF,TGTGCCAGCTCGCTTTATGACACCGAGGATGGCTACACCTTC
TRBJ1-2,-,-,TRBV5-1,CASSLGTVINYGYTF,TGCGCCAGCAGCTTGGGGACAGTGATCAACTATGGCTACACCTTC
TRBJ1-1,-,TRBD1,TRBV6-5,CASSFFPGGAGTEAFF,TGTGCCAGCAGTTTTTTTCCAGGGGGCGCGGGCACTGAAGCTTTCTTT
TRBJ1-1,-,-,TRBV6-1,CASSVTGLRTEAFF,TGTGCCAGCAGTGTAACAGGGCTGAGGACTGAAGCTTTCTTT
TRBJ2-3,-,-,TRBV20-1,CSARMSTQYF,TGCAGTGCTAGAATGTCCACGCAGTATTTT
TRBJ1-1,few,TRBD1,TRBV6-5,CASSYGDRGNTEAFF,TGTGCCAGCAGTTACGGGGACAGGGGAAACACTGAAGCTTTCTTT
TRBJ2-2,-,TRBD2,TRBV19,CASSIRLYLAGGPGELFF,TGTGCCAGTAGTATACGACTTTATTTAGCGGGAGGCCCCGGGGAGCTGTTTTTT
TRBJ2-7,-,TRBD2,TRBV4-2,CASSHLGLAGGAYEQYF,TGTGCCAGCAGCCATCTTGGACTAGCGGGGGGGGCCTACGAGCAGTACTTC